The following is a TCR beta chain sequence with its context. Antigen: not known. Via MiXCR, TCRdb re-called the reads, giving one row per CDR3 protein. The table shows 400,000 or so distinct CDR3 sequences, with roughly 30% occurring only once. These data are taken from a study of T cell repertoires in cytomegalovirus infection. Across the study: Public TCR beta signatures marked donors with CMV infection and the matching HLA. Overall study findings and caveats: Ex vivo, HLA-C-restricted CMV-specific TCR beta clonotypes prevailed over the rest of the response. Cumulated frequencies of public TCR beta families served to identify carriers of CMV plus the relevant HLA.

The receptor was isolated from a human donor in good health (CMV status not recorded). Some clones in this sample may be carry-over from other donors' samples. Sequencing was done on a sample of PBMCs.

The CDR3 bases are TGCAGCGTCACCCTGGGGGAGACCCAGTACTTC. Translation gives CSVTLGETQYF. The chain recombines TRBV29-1 with TRBJ2-5; D not certain. V lost 6 bases and J 5 bases, leaving 10 bases between the germline ends. The CDR3 spans 11 residues. From germline, CDR1 is SQVTM and CDR2 ANQGSEA.